This T cell receptor (beta chain) was captured by sequencing in a study of T cell changes during pregnancy in multiple sclerosis. The CDR3 extends over 14 amino acids. Trimming shortened V by 4 bases and J by 3 bases, and 10 bases separated the two germline ends. Germline CDR1 and CDR2: SGHNT and YYREEE (reference sequence). Produced via immunoSEQ multiplex PCR; TCRdb's table is partial and in-frame only. The table records about 24,000 clones, more than 80% of them present only once. The rearrangement joins TRBV5-4 to TRBJ2-2; D might be TRBD1 (6 bases). Sequenced here: CD8+ T cells from peripheral blood mononuclear cells, sampled in the first trimester of pregnancy. This TCR was recovered from a female donor in good health, enrolled as a control in a pregnancy study. The CDR3 protein is CASSRTGYTGELFF. The CDR3 nucleotides are TGTGCCAGCAGCCGAACAGGGTACACCGGGGAGCTGTTTTTT.